This T cell receptor beta chain emerged from a study of cytomegalovirus exposure and HLA in healthy donors. The PCR was carried out with 60 Vbeta primers and 13 Jbeta primers. Clones were read by immunoSEQ multiplex PCR, and TCRdb kept only the in-frame ones, dropping some. The sample has about 100,000 clones; roughly 80% are singletons. Germline loops: CDR1 MDHEN, CDR2 SYDVKM. The CDR3 runs to 18 residues. The germline V and J ends were trimmed by 1 base and 0 bases, with 18 bases remaining between them. The chain recombines TRBV28 with TRBJ1-2; D remains unclear. Sequences were obtained from PBMCs. The TCR originated in a man aged 35 to 55 in good health and CMV-seropositive. CDR3 sequence reads: CASSLLIHPDRTNYGYTF. The DNA of the CDR3 is TGTGCCAGCAGTTTATTAATACACCCAGATCGTACTAACTATGGCTACACCTTC.